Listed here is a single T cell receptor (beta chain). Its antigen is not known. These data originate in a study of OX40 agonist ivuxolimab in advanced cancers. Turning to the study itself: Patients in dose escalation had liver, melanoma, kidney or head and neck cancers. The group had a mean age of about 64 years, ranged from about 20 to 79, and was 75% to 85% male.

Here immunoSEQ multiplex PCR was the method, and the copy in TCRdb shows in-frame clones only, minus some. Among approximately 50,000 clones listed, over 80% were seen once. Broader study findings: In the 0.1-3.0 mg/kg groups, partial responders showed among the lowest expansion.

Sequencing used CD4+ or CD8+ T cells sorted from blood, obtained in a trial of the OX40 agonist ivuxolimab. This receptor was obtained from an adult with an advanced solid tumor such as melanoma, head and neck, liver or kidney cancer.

The CDR3 is CASSKGTGWEETQYF. For the CDR3, the DNA is TGTGCCAGCAGTAAAGGGACAGGGTGGGAAGAGACCCAGTACTTC. This rearrangement joins TRBV6-5 to TRBJ2-5; 9 nucleotides match TRBD1. The CDR3 consists of 15 residues. J gave up 3 bases and V 5 bases, and 7 bases lay outside the gene matches. From germline, CDR1 is MNHEY and CDR2 SVGAGI.